This T cell receptor (beta chain) stems from a study of shared clonotypes between healthy human individuals. CDR1 is MNHNS and CDR2 is SASEGT in the germline V gene. V was pared by 1 base and J by 7 bases, with 14 bases between. CDR3 length: 15 amino acids. Worth noting for this clone: Its target is unknown.

Whole-study results and caveats: It was observed that 5% to 6.5% of naive CD4 clonotypes were shared across a few donors. Rarefaction showed that sequencing of sorted subsets was incomplete (despite large depth).

The repertoire was sequenced with immunoSEQ multiplex PCR; TCRdb's copy has only in-frame clones and lacks some. Of some 2.4 million clones listed, 93% are singletons. Sequenced input: naive CD4+ T cells from PBMCs. The subset: CD45RA+ positively selected. J is TRBJ2-1 and V is TRBV6-1, with D possibly matching TRBD2 (6 bases). The clonotype originates from a man aged 18 to 29 in good health. Some clones in this sample may be carry-over from other donors' samples. CDR3 loop: CASSEVGGKGNEQFF. CDR3 bases: TGTGCCAGCAGTGAAGTGGGCGGGAAAGGTAATGAGCAGTTCTTC.